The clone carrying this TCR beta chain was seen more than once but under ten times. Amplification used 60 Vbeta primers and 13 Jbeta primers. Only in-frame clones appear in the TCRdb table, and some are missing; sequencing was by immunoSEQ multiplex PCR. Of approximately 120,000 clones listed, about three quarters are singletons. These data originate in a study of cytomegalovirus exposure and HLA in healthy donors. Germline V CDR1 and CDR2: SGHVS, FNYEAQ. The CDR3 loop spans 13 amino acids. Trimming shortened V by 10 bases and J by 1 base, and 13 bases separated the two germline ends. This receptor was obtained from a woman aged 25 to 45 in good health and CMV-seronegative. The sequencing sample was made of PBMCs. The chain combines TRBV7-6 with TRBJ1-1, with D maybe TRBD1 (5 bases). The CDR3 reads CAIQRGPNTEAFF. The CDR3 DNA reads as TGTGCCATTCAAAGGGGCCCGAACACTGAAGCTTTCTTT.